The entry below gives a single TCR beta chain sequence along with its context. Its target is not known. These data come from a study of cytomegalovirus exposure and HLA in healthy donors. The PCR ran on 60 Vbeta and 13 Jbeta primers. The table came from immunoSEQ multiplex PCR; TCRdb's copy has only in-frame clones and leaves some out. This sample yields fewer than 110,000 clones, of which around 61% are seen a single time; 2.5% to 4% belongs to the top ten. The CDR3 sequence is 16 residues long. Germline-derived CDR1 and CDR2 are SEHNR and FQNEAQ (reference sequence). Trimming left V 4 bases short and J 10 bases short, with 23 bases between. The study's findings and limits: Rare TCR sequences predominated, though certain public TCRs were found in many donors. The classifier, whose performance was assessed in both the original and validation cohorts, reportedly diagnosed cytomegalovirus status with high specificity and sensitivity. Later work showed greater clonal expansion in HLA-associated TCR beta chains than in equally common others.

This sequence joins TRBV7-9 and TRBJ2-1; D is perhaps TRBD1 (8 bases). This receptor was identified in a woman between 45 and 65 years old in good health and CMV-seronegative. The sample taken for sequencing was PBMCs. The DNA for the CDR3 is TGTGCCAGCAGCTCAAACAGGGGGGGACATCGGTTGGAGCAGTTCTTC. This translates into CASSSNRGGHRLEQFF.